This is a list of T cell receptor beta chains from one sample in a study of identical twins. TCRdb recomputed calls from the 5' RACE reads with MiXCR, one row per CDR3 protein. The repertoire holds around 500,000 distinct CDR3 sequences, with approximately 15% as singletons. These records were also assigned to another study, of yellow fever vaccine responses in identical twins.

Sequencing was done on a sample of CD4+ T cells sorted from blood. The receptor source for this set is a woman younger than 30 in good health. CDR3s include the opening cysteine and the closing phenylalanine or tryptophan. The D gene is left open where the match is weak. Size tells how often a clone was seen (once, few, many) or the class of an expanded clone, and some rows leave it out.

cdr3_aa cdr3_nt clone_size d_call j_call v_call
CAISGNLDEQFF TGTGCCATCAGTGGGAACTTGGATGAGCAGTTCTTC few - TRBJ2-1 TRBV10-3
CSARDRGVTTYEQYF TGCAGTGCTAGAGATCGGGGAGTGACTACCTACGAGCAGTACTTC - - TRBJ2-7 TRBV20-1
CSATRKLNEKLFF TGCAGTGCTACGCGGAAACTTAATGAAAAACTGTTTTTT few - TRBJ1-4 TRBV20-1
CASSFGTSQQETQYF TGTGCCAGCAGCTTTGGGACTAGTCAACAGGAGACCCAGTACTTC - TRBD2 TRBJ2-5 TRBV9
CASSILAYNEQFF TGTGCCAGCAGTATCCTAGCCTACAATGAGCAGTTCTTC - - TRBJ2-1 TRBV2
CASKAGGVTGELFF TGTGCCAGCAAGGCAGGGGGCGTAACCGGGGAGCTGTTTTTT few TRBD1 TRBJ2-2 TRBV6-1
CASSSQDPGNTIYF TGTGCCAGCAGTTCACAAGACCCTGGAAACACCATATATTTT few - TRBJ1-3 TRBV28
CASSLPTGLPSYNEQFF TGTGCCAGCAGCCTACCCACGGGACTGCCGTCCTACAATGAGCAGTTCTTC few - TRBJ2-1 TRBV14
CASSPPAAAPGNTIYF TGTGCCAGCTCACCACCGGCCGCAGCCCCTGGAAACACCATATATTTT - - TRBJ1-3 TRBV18
CASSSGPGQARETQYF TGTGCCAGCAGTTCAGGGCCGGGACAGGCACGCGAGACCCAGTACTTC few TRBD1 TRBJ2-5 TRBV12-3/TRBV12-4
CASSFKGLGGTKNIQYF TGTGCCAGCAGCTTCAAGGGACTAGGTGGAACCAAAAACATTCAGTACTTC few TRBD2 TRBJ2-4 TRBV7-2
CASRKTGTGLAGANVLTF TGTGCCAGCAGGAAAACCGGGACAGGGCTTGCTGGGGCCAACGTCCTGACTTTC many TRBD1 TRBJ2-6 TRBV6-1
CASSVDYREETQYF TGTGCCAGCAGCGTAGATTACAGAGAAGAGACCCAGTACTTC - - TRBJ2-5 TRBV9
CASSLVMGSGGGNEQYF TGCGCCAGCAGCTTGGTGATGGGGAGCGGGGGGGGCAACGAGCAGTACTTC few TRBD2 TRBJ2-7 TRBV5-1
CASSSTPRGQGEQYF TGTGCCAGCAGCTCGACACCAAGGGGGCAGGGCGAGCAGTACTTC - TRBD1 TRBJ2-7 TRBV7-6
CASSQASGLPYEQYF TGCGCCAGCAGCCAAGCTAGTGGGTTGCCCTACGAGCAGTACTTC few - TRBJ2-7 TRBV4-3
CASTPANTDTQYF TGTGCCAGCACCCCGGCGAACACAGATACGCAGTATTTT few - TRBJ2-3 TRBV9
CASSSRTGLGPKNIQYF TGTGCCAGCAGCTCCAGGACAGGGTTAGGACCCAAAAACATTCAGTACTTC - TRBD1 TRBJ2-4 TRBV11-2
CASSLYDRINYGYTF TGTGCCAGCAGCTTATACGACAGGATAAACTATGGCTACACCTTC many - TRBJ1-2 TRBV7-2
CASSFGDTPYEQYF TGTGCCAGCAGTTTCGGGGACACTCCCTACGAGCAGTACTTC many - TRBJ2-7 TRBV12-3/TRBV12-4
CASSVPESEQYF TGCGCCAGCAGCGTTCCCGAAAGCGAGCAGTACTTC - - TRBJ2-7 TRBV5-1
CASSSSSGSPSYEQYF TGTGCCAGCAGCTCCTCTAGCGGGAGTCCCTCCTACGAGCAGTACTTC - TRBD2 TRBJ2-7 TRBV7-2
CASSEAGDEKLFF TGTGCCAGCAGTGAGGCGGGAGATGAAAAACTGTTTTTT few - TRBJ1-4 TRBV6-1
CASCILRQETQYF TGTGCCAGCTGTATTCTTCGGCAAGAGACCCAGTACTTC - - TRBJ2-5 TRBV2
CSASRGSNQPQHF TGCAGCGCTAGCAGGGGTAGCAATCAGCCCCAGCATTTT few - TRBJ1-5 TRBV29-1
CASSFGEVQPPYF TGCGCCAGCAGCTTCGGAGAAGTACAGCCGCCGTACTTC few - TRBJ2-5 TRBV5-1
CASSRGDREGNEQYF TGTGCCAGCAGCCGCGGCGACAGGGAGGGAAACGAGCAGTACTTC once - TRBJ2-7 TRBV28